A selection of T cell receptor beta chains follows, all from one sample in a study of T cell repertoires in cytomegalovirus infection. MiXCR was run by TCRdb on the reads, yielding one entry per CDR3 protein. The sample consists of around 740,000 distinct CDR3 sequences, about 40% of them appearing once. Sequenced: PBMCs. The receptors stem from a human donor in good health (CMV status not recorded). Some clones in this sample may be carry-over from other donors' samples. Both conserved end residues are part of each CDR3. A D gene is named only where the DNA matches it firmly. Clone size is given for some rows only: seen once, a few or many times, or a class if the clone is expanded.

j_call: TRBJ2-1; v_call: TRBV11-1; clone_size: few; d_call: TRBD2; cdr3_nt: TGTGCCAGCAGCCCCGGGGTAGCGGGGGGCATGGATGAGCAGTTCTTC; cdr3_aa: CASSPGVAGGMDEQFF
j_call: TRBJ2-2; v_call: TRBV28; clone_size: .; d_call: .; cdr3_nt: TGTGCCAGCAGTTTCGGGCCAACCGGGGAGCTGTTTTTT; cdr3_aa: CASSFGPTGELFF
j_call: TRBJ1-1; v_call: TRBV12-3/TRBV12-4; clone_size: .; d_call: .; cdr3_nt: TGTGCCAGCAGGGGTCGAGGGTTGGCTTTCTTT; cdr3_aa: CASRGRGLAFF
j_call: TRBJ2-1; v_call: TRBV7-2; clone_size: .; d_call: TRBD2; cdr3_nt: TGTGCCAGCAGCTTAAGCGGGAGTGTGTGCGATGAGCAGTTCTTC; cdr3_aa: CASSLSGSVCDEQFF
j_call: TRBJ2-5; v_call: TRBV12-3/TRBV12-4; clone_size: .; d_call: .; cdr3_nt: TGTGCCAGCAGTTTAGGCGGGGGCGACTTGGGCGAGATCCAGTACTTC; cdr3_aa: CASSLGGGDLGEIQYF
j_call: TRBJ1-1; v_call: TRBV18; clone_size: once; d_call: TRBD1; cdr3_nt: TGTGCCAGCTCACCCACGATGACAGGGTGGGACACTGAAGCTTTCTTT; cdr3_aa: CASSPTMTGWDTEAFF
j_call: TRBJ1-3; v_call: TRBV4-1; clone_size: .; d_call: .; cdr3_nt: TGCGCCAGCAGCCCCCGGGATCCCCGGCGGACCTCTGGAAACACCATATTTTTT; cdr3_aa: CASSPRDPRRTSGNTIFF
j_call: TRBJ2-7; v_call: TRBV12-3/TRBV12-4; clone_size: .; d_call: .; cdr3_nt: TGTGCCAGCAGTTTAGCGTTGGCGGTCAACTCCTACGAGCAGTACTTC; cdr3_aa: CASSLALAVNSYEQYF
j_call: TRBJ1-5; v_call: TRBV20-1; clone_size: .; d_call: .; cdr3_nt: TGCAGTGCTAGAGATTATTTAGGGTTCAATCAGCCCCAGCATTTT; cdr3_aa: CSARDYLGFNQPQHF
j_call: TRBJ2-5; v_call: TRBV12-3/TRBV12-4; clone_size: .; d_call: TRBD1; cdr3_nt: TGTGCCAGCAGTACACAGGGGCAAGAGACCCAGTACTTC; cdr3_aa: CASSTQGQETQYF